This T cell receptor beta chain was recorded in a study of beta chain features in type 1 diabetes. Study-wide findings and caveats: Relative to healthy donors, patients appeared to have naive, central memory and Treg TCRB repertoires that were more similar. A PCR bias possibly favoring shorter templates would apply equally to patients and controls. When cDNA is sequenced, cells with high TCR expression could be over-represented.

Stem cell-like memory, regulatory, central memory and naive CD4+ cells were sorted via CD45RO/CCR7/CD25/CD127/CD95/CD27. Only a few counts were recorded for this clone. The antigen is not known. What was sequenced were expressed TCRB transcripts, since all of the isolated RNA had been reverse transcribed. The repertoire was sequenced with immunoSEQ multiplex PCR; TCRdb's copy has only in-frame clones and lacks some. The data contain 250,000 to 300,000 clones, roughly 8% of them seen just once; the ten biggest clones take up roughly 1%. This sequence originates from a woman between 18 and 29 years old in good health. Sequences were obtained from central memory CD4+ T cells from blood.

The CDR3 DNA sequence: TGTGCCAGCTCACCAATCCCAGGTTTCGGGGAGCAGTACGTC. This encodes CASSPIPGFGEQYV. The chain has TRBV18 and TRBJ2-7, with unresolved D. Trimming shortened V by 2 bases and J by 7 bases, and 15 bases separated the two germline ends. CDR1 is KGHSH, CDR2 LQKENI, per germline. The length of the CDR3 is 14 residues.